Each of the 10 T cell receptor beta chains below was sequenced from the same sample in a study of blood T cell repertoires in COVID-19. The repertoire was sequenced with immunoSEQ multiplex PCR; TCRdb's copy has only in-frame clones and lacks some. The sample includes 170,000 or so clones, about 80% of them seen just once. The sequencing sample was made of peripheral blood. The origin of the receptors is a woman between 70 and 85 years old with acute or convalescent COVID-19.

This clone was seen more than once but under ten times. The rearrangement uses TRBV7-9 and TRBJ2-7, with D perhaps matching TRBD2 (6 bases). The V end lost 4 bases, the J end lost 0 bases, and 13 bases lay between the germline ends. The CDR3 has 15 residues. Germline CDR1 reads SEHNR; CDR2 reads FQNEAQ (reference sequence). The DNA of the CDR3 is TGTGCCAGCAGCTCTAATGGCGGGGACTCCTACGAGCAGTACTTC. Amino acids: CASSSNGGDSYEQYF.

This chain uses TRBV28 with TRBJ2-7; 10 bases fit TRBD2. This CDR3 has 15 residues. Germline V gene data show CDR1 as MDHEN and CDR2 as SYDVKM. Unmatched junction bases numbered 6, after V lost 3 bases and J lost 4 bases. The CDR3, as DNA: TGTGCCAGCAGTTTCTTTGCTAGCGGGAGATACGAGCAGTACTTC. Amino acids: CASSFFASGRYEQYF.

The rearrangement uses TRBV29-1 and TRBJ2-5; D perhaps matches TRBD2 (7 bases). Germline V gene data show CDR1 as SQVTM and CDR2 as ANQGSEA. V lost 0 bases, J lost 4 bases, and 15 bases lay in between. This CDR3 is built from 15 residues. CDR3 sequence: CSVEDGGGRGETQYF. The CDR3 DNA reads TGCAGCGTTGAAGATGGGGGGGGGCGCGGAGAGACCCAGTACTTC.

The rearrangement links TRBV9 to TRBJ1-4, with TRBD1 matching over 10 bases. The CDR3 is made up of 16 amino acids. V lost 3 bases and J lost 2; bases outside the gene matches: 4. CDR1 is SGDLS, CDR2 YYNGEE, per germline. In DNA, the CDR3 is TGTGCCAGCAGCGGCCGGACAGGGGGTACTAATGAAAAACTGTTTTTT. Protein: CASSGRTGGTNEKLFF.

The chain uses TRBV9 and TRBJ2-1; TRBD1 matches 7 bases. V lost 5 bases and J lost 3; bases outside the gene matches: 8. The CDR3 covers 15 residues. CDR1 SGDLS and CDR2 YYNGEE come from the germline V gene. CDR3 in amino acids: CASRGSGTDYNEQFF. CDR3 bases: TGTGCCAGCAGGGGATCCGGGACAGACTACAATGAGCAGTTCTTC.

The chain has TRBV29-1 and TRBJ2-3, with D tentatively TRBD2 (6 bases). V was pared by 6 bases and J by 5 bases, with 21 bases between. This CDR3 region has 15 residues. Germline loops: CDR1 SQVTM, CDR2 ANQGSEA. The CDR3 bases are TGCAGCGTGGAACCGGGCCCCAAGCGGGTAGATACGCAGTATTTT. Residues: CSVEPGPKRVDTQYF.

This CDR3 is CATSYSNRGMVETQYF. DNA for the CDR3: TGTGCCACCAGCTACTCGAACAGGGGTATGGTAGAGACCCAGTACTTC. The chain couples TRBV15 to TRBJ2-5, with 7 bases aligning to TRBD1. After removal of 5 bases from V and 4 bases from J, the junction contained 13 bases not matched to a gene. Germline CDR1 and CDR2: LNHNV and YYDKDF (reference sequence). CDR3 length: 16 amino acids. Complete variable domain (other parts from reference TRBV15 and TRBJ2-5): DAMVIQNPRYQVTQFGKPVTLSCSQTLNHNVMYWYQQKSSQAPKLLFHYYDKDFNNEADTPDNFQSRRPNTSFCFLDIRSPGLGDTAMYLCATSYSNRGMVETQYFGPGTRLLVL.

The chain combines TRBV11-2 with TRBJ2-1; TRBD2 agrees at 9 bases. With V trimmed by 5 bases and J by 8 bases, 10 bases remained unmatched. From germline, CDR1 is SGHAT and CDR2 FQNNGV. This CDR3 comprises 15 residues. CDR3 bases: TGTGCCAGCAGCCGTAGCGGGAGTATCATGGATGAGCAGTTCTTC. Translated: CASSRSGSIMDEQFF.

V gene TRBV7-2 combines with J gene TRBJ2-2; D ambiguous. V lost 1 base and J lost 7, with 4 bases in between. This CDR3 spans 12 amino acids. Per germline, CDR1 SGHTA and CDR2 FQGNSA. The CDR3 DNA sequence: TGTGCCAGCAGCTTAGTTCTCGGGGAGCTGTTTTTT. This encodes CASSLVLGELFF. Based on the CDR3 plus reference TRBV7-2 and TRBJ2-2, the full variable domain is GAGVSQSPSNKVTEKGKDVELRCDPISGHTALYWYRQSLGQGLEFLIYFQGNSAPDKSGLPSDRFSAERTGGSVSTLTIQRTQQEDSAVYLCASSLVLGELFFGEGSRLTVL.

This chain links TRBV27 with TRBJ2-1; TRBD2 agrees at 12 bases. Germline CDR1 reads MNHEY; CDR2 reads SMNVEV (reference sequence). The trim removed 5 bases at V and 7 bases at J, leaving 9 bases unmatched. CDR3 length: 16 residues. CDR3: CASSTKTSGSRNEQFF. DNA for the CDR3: TGTGCCAGCAGTACAAAGACTAGCGGGAGTAGGAATGAGCAGTTCTTC.